This T cell receptor beta chain was retrieved from a study of T cell responses to AZD1222 COVID-19 vaccine. Profiling relied on immunoSEQ multiplex PCR, and the TCRdb table lists in-frame clones only, not all of them. The table records approximately 220,000 clones, just over 90% of them present only once. The CDR3 spans 15 residues. The V end lost 0 bases, the J end lost 6 bases, and 14 bases lay between the germline ends. Looked up from germline, CDR1 is MNHEY and CDR2 is SVGAGI. About this clone: Its antigen is unknown.

Whole-study results and caveats: Repertoires were obtained solely post-peak T cell response. Donors in the cohort were predominantly white British and more often female, and clonal diversity was possibly underestimated.

This chain links TRBV6-5 with TRBJ1-2, with a tentative D call TRBD1 (6 bases). The sample consisted of peripheral blood, taken on day 0 of MenACWY control vaccination. This TCR derives from an adult in good health. The CDR3 region has the DNA TGTGCCAGCAGTTACTCGGGCAGGGGTGTGGATGGCTACACCTTC. Protein product: CASSYSGRGVDGYTF.